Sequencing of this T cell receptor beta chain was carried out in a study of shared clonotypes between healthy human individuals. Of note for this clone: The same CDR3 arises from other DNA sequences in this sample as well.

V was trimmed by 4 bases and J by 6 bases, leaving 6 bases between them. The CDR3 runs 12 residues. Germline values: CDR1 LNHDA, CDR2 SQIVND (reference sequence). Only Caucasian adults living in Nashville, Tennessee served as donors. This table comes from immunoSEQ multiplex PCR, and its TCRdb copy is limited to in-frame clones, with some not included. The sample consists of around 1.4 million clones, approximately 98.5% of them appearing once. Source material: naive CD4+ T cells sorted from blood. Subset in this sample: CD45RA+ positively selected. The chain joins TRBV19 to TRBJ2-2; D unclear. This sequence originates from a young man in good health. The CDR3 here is CASSTIAGELFF. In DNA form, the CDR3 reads TGTGCCAGTAGTACGATTGCCGGGGAGCTGTTTTTT.